Following are 30 T cell receptor beta chains from one sample sequenced in a study of T cell clonality in common variable immunodeficiency. Some clones are missing from TCRdb's copy, which holds only in-frame ones; the method was immunoSEQ multiplex PCR. Recorded here are about 81,000 clones, with no singletons, and the ten leading clones hold 0.8%. Material for sequencing was peripheral blood mononuclear cells. Source of these receptors: a person aged 18 to 70 in good health.

This clone was detected many times. Its ends do not fully match the called genes, so a read error is possible. The CDR3 end is not reached by the read, which stops 3 residues before it; the germline J gene fills it in. J is TRBJ2-2 and V is TRBV7-3; 10 nucleotides agree with TRBD2. CDR1 is SGHTA, CDR2 FQGTGA, per germline. The CDR3 has 16 amino acids. CDR3 loop: CASRLNLAGDTGELFF. CDR3 DNA (partial): TGTGCCAGCAGGTTAAATCTAGCGGGGGACACCGGGGAG.

This clone was picked up many times. Read data end 3 residues before the CDR3 end; the end is taken from the germline J gene. This chain joins TRBV20-1 and TRBJ2-7, with a weak D call TRBD2 (6 bases). Germline V lookup: CDR1 DFQATT, CDR2 SNEGSKA (reference sequence). Trimming stripped 3 bases from V and 3 bases from J, with 15 bases between. The CDR3 runs to 14 residues. CDR3 amino acids: CSARSSGTYYEQYF. The covered CDR3 bases are TGCAGTGCTAGGTCCTCCGGGACTTACTACGAG.

This clone was seen ten or more times. The read ends 3 residues shy of where the CDR3 ends; the end is completed using the germline J gene. The chain couples TRBV2 to TRBJ2-5; tentatively, D is TRBD1 or TRBD2 (5 bases each). This CDR3 spans 14 amino acids. Looked up from germline, CDR1 is SNHLY and CDR2 is FYNNEI. Trimming shortened V by 1 base and J by 2 bases, and 8 bases separated the two germline ends. The CDR3 is CASSEVRGQETQYF. Incomplete CDR3 DNA: TGTGCCAGCAGTGAAGTGAGGGGACAAGAGACC.

This clone has at least ten counts. CDR3 loop: CATSRDRVGTQYF. The covered CDR3 bases are TGTGCCACCAGCAGAGATAGGGTTGGTACG. The chain joins TRBV15 to TRBJ2-3; no firm D call. The read falls 3 residues short of the CDR3 end, and the missing part is taken from the germline J gene. The V and J ends lost 0 bases and 8 bases respectively, with 9 bases between them. Germline-derived CDR1 and CDR2 are LNHNV and YYDKDF (reference sequence). The CDR3 length is 13 residues.

This clone was seen a few times. The read falls 3 residues short of the CDR3 end, and the missing part is taken from the germline J gene. Within the sample, other DNA sequences also encode this same CDR3. This chain connects TRBV6-2 or TRBV6-3 to TRBJ1-2; D uncertain. There are 14 residues in the CDR3. Germline values: CDR1 MNHEY, CDR2 SVGEGT. V dropped 0 bases and J dropped 7 bases, with 12 bases sitting between them. The sequenced part of the CDR3 DNA is TGTGCCAGCAGTTACTCGAGCGGATTGAGTGGC. Its translation: CASSYSSGLSG. The full CDR3 protein is CASSYSSGLSGYTF.

This clone was counted many times. The CDR3 end falls 3 residues outside the read, so it is completed with the germline J gene. This chain uses TRBV19 with TRBJ1-2, with no clear D. Germline V gene data show CDR1 as LNHDA and CDR2 as SQIVND (reference sequence). The CDR3 length is 14 residues. The part of the CDR3 DNA that was read is TGTGCCAGTATAAAGGCTAGATATGGTTCCAAG. It yields the protein CASIKARYGSK. The full-length CDR3 reads as CASIKARYGSKYTF.

There are many counts of this clone. The read falls 3 residues short of the CDR3 end, and the missing part is taken from the germline J gene. The genes are TRBV7-3 and TRBJ2-6; D is unclear. This CDR3 is 17 amino acids long. In germline, CDR1 is SGHTA, CDR2 FQGTGA. V gave up 5 bases and J gave up 0 bases, with 14 bases separating them. The chain's CDR3 is CASSPRGLTSGANVLTF. CDR3 DNA, as far as it was read: TGTGCCAGCAGCCCCCGTGGGCTAACCTCTGGGGCCAACGTC.

Ten or more counts support this clone. The read ends 3 residues shy of where the CDR3 ends; the end is completed using the germline J gene. The chain combines TRBV28 with TRBJ2-2; D may be TRBD2 (6 bases). Trimming left V 3 bases short and J 5 bases short, with 7 bases between. Germline CDR1 and CDR2: MDHEN and SYDVKM. The CDR3 sequence is 13 residues long. This CDR3 is CASSLEGTGELFF. Incomplete CDR3 DNA: TGTGCCAGCAGTTTGGAGGGGACCGGGGAG.

This clone has at least ten counts. The missing CDR3 end, 3 residues past where the read stops, is filled in from the germline J gene. The chain recombines TRBV18 with TRBJ1-1, with unresolved D. The CDR3 totals 15 residues. Between the trimmed V and J ends, which lost 0 bases and 3 bases, there was a span of 11 bases. CDR1 and CDR2 from the germline V gene are KGHSH and LQKENI. CDR3 loop: CASSPPKGPYTEAFF. The covered CDR3 bases are TGTGCCAGCTCACCACCGAAAGGGCCATACACTGAA.

A few counts support this clone. Possible read error: a much larger clone is one base away. The CDR3 end is not reached by the read, which stops 3 residues before it; the germline J gene fills it in. Different DNA sequences within this sample yield the same CDR3. The chain employs TRBV7-6 and TRBJ2-7; no clear D. The CDR3 has 15 residues. The V gene's germline CDR1 is SGHVS and CDR2 FNYEAQ. CDR3 bases read: TGTGCTAGCAGCCTTAACCAACATATTTCCTACGAG. As protein: CASSLNQHISYE. In full, the CDR3 is CASSLNQHISYEQYF.

This clone showed up many times. The read stops 3 residues short of the end of the CDR3; the missing end is completed from the germline J gene. This sequence joins TRBV7-3 and TRBJ2-4, with D perhaps given as TRBD1 or TRBD2 (6 bases each). The CDR3 extends over 14 amino acids. CDR1 and CDR2 (germline): SGHTA, FQGTGA. CDR3 bases read: TGTGCCAGCAGCTTAGCGCCAGCGGAGGGGGTT. Translating it yields CASSLAPAEGV. Given in full, the CDR3 is CASSLAPAEGVQYF.

This clone occurred many times. The read ends 3 residues before the CDR3 terminus; that terminus is restored from the germline J gene. The gene calls are TRBV23-1 and TRBJ1-6; possibly TRBD1 for D (5 bases). TRBV23-1 is identified as an open reading frame with a role that is uncertain. V lost 2 bases and J 5 bases, leaving 10 bases between the germline ends. This CDR3 region has 15 residues. The CDR3 sequence: CASSQMEGHNSPLHF. The sequenced part of the CDR3 DNA is TGCGCCAGCAGTCAAATGGAGGGGCATAATTCACCC.

This clone was counted ten times or more. Read sequence stops 3 residues before the CDR3 end, and the germline J gene provides the missing end. The chain recombines TRBV23-1 with TRBJ1-5; D is ambiguous. TRBV23-1 is known as an ORF, though its function is uncertain. The CDR3 extends over 16 amino acids. V dropped 2 bases and J dropped 0 bases, with 11 bases sitting between them. CDR3 bases read: TGCGCCAGCAGTCAAATCCGGGTATATAGCAATCAGCCC. Its protein is CASSQIRVYSNQP. The entire CDR3 is CASSQIRVYSNQPQHF.

This clone appeared many times. The read ends 3 residues before the CDR3 terminus; that terminus is restored from the germline J gene. V usage is TRBV20-1 and J usage is TRBJ2-7; TRBD2 aligns across 14 bases. Germline CDR1 DFQATT, CDR2 SNEGSKA (reference sequence). The junction had 8 bases not matched to a gene; V was cut back by 6 bases and J by 4 bases. The CDR3 covers 15 residues. Partial CDR3 DNA: TGCAGTGCCGGAGGGACTAGCGGGAGTAGGTACGAG. Translated: CSAGGTSGSRYE. In full, the CDR3 reads CSAGGTSGSRYEQYF.

About this clone itself: The CDR3 is cut off 3 residues early in the read; its end comes from the germline J gene. V and J are TRBV5-1 and TRBJ1-1; tentative D call: TRBD1 (6 bases). Trimming left V 1 base short and J 0 bases short, with 25 bases between. This CDR3 spans 20 amino acids. CDR1 and CDR2 (germline): SGHRS, YFSETQ. The CDR3 bases that were read are TGCGCCAGCAGCTTGAAGAAGCCCGGACAGACTACTCTCTTGAACACTGAA. Amino acid sequence: CASSLKKPGQTTLLNTE. The entire CDR3 sequence reads CASSLKKPGQTTLLNTEAFF.

This clone was recorded at least ten times. The sequenced fragment ends 3 residues before the CDR3 boundary, so the rest is inferred from the germline J gene. This chain connects TRBV5-4 to TRBJ1-6; D unclear. V lost 0 bases and J lost 8, with 12 bases in between. CDR3 length: 15 residues. The germline gives CDR1 SGHNT, CDR2 YYREEE (reference sequence). Here the CDR3 reads CASSLVASVDSPLHF. CDR3 DNA (partial): TGTGCCAGCAGCTTGGTGGCATCAGTCGATTCACCC.

This clone was detected many times. From the germline J gene comes the end of the CDR3, since the read stops 3 residues before it. The rearrangement links TRBV10-3 to TRBJ1-1; TRBD1 might be the D (5 bases). The CDR3 has 14 residues. CDR1 ENHRY and CDR2 SYGVKD come from the germline V gene. V gave up 5 bases and J gave up 3 bases, with 13 bases separating them. Here the CDR3 reads CAISLGGRDTEAFF. The CDR3 DNA, read in part, is TGTGCCATCAGTCTCGGGGGTCGAGACACTGAA.

This clone was recorded at least ten times. CDR3 in amino acids: CSARVLRTSGETQYF. The sequenced part of the CDR3 DNA is TGCAGTGCTAGGGTCCTTAGGACTAGCGGGGAGACC. This rearrangement joins TRBV20-1 to TRBJ2-5, with 11 nucleotides matching TRBD2. From the germline J gene comes the end of the CDR3, since the read stops 3 residues before it. With V trimmed by 3 bases and J by 5 bases, 8 bases remained unmatched. The CDR3 has 15 residues. Germline V gene data show CDR1 as DFQATT and CDR2 as SNEGSKA (reference sequence).

The table lists this clone with many counts. The read ends 3 residues shy of where the CDR3 ends; the end is completed using the germline J gene. The gene calls are TRBV10-3 and TRBJ1-5; possible D gene TRBD1, 5 bases. In germline, CDR1 is ENHRY, CDR2 SYGVKD. The CDR3 covers 13 residues. V was trimmed by 3 bases and J by 7 bases, leaving 10 bases between them. Partial CDR3 DNA: TGTGCCATCAGTGACAGGGAAGACCAGCCC. Translated, it gives CAISDREDQP. The entire CDR3 protein is CAISDREDQPQHF.

Many counts were recorded for this clone. CDR3 bases read: TGTGCCAGCAGCTCCGGGACAGGGGGCTGGGAGACC. This sequence encodes CASSSGTGGWET. The whole CDR3 reads CASSSGTGGWETQYF. The chain combines TRBV5-5 with TRBJ2-5; the match to TRBD1 covers 12 bases. Read coverage stops 3 residues before the CDR3 terminus; the germline J gene supplies the remainder. This CDR3 has 15 amino acids. CDR1 SGHKS and CDR2 YYEKEE come from the germline V gene (reference sequence). Trimming removed 3 bases from V and 5 bases from J; junction bases left unmatched: 5.

Comments on this clone: The DNA ends 3 residues before the CDR3 does, and the rest of the CDR3 is filled in from the germline J gene. The chain carries TRBV5-7 and TRBJ2-2; tentatively, D is TRBD2 (5 bases). TRBV5-7 belongs to the ORF category, with a function that is uncertain. The CDR3 loop spans 15 amino acids. V lost 1 base, J lost 5 bases, and 12 bases lay in between. CDR3 sequence: CASSLLHRGTGELFF. CDR3 bases read: TGTGCCAGCAGCTTGCTACACCGAGGGACCGGGGAG.

In this sample, this clone turned up many times. From the germline J gene comes the end of the CDR3, since the read stops 3 residues before it. The gene calls are TRBV6-4 and TRBJ2-2; no firm D call. With 2 bases removed from V and 3 bases from J, the gap between germline ends came to 4 bases. The CDR3 runs to 13 residues. The germline CDR1 and CDR2 sequences are MRHNA and SNTAGT. The covered CDR3 bases are TGTGCCAGCAGTGACAGGGACACCGGGGAG. Translation gives CASSDRDTGE. The entire CDR3 sequence reads CASSDRDTGELFF.

A note on this clone: At one end the junction does not follow the germline gene, possibly because of a read error. Coverage ceases 3 residues before the CDR3 finishes, and the germline J gene fills in the end. The rearrangement links TRBV7-9 to TRBJ2-7; no clear D gene. The CDR3 is 12 residues long. Per germline, CDR1 SEHNR and CDR2 FQNEAQ (reference sequence). CDR3: CSSSLDGYEQYF. Partial CDR3 DNA: TGTTCCAGCAGCTTAGACGGCTACGAG.

At least ten counts were recorded for this clone. The read ends 3 residues early relative to the CDR3; the germline J gene fills the gap. This rearrangement joins TRBV14 to TRBJ2-5; 7 bases map to TRBD1. The CDR3 contains 17 residues. The V segment lost 0 bases and the J segment 7 bases; nucleotides outside the gene matches: 14. Germline V CDR1 and CDR2: SGHDN, FVKESK. The covered CDR3 bases are TGTGCCAGCAGCCAAGATTTTGGCAGGGGGATCCGGGGGACC. Translated: CASSQDFGRGIRGT. The whole CDR3 reads CASSQDFGRGIRGTQYF. Using reference TRBV14 and TRBJ2-5 for the parts outside the CDR3, the full variable domain is EAGVTQFPSHSVIEKGQTVTLRCDPISGHDNLYWYRRVMGKEIKFLLHFVKESKQDESGMPNNRFLAERTGGTYSTLKVQPAELEDSGVYFCASSQDFGRGIRGTQYFGPGTRLLVL.

This clone was counted ten times or more. The CDR3 loop is CASSQRWRVQTYEQYF. CDR3 DNA (partial): TGCGCCAGCAGTCAAAGATGGAGGGTTCAAACGTACGAG. The chain combines TRBV23-1 with TRBJ2-7; a possible D gene is TRBD2 (6 bases). The read ends 3 residues early relative to the CDR3; the germline J gene fills the gap. TRBV23-1 is an ORF, and what it does is uncertain. V was trimmed by 2 bases and J by 4 bases, leaving 18 bases between them. The CDR3 runs 16 residues.

In this sample, this clone turned up many times. The sequenced fragment ends 3 residues before the CDR3 boundary, so the rest is inferred from the germline J gene. The V call is TRBV20-1, the J call TRBJ2-7; 11 nucleotides match TRBD2. The germline V gene encodes CDR1 DFQATT and CDR2 SNEGSKA (reference sequence). V was clipped by 6 bases and J by 4 bases; unmatched bases: 8. The CDR3 totals 14 residues. The CDR3 region is CSARTGLAVYEQYF. CDR3 bases read: TGCAGTGCAAGGACGGGACTAGCGGTTTACGAG.

This clone was counted ten times or more. The read stops 3 residues short of the end of the CDR3; the missing end is completed from the germline J gene. J is TRBJ2-5 and V is TRBV9, with D possibly being TRBD1 (5 bases). V lost 0 bases and J lost 3, with 12 bases in between. The germline CDR1 and CDR2 sequences are SGDLS and YYNGEE. The CDR3 loop spans 15 amino acids. CDR3 DNA, as far as it was read: TGTGCCAGCAGCGTAGCGCCAGGGTACGAAGAGACC. This encodes CASSVAPGYEET. The complete CDR3 protein is CASSVAPGYEETQYF.

This clone came up many times. The CDR3 is cut off 3 residues early in the read; its end comes from the germline J gene. This sequence joins TRBV2 and TRBJ2-7; possible D gene TRBD1, 6 bases. The CDR3 is 15 amino acids. Trimming removed 6 bases at V and 1 base at J, with 16 bases between. Germline CDR1 SNHLY, CDR2 FYNNEI. The CDR3 here is CASRIGPGQSYEQYF. Incomplete CDR3 DNA: TGTGCCAGCAGGATCGGGCCCGGACAGTCCTACGAG.

This clone was counted many times. Read sequence stops 3 residues before the CDR3 end, and the germline J gene provides the missing end. The chain carries TRBV6-2 or TRBV6-3 and TRBJ2-1; D may be TRBD2 (6 bases). Germline CDR1 reads MNHEY; CDR2 reads SVGEGT. CDR3 length: 14 amino acids. The ends were cut back, 8 bases at V and 2 bases at J, with 13 bases in the middle. The CDR3 DNA, read in part, is TGTGCCAGCTGGGACTTACTTACCTACAATGAG. It is translated as CASWDLLTYNE. The CDR3 in its entirety is CASWDLLTYNEQFF.

Many counts were recorded for this clone. The DNA ends 3 residues before the CDR3 does, and the rest of the CDR3 is filled in from the germline J gene. V is TRBV19 and J is TRBJ2-7; 9 positions agree with TRBD2. With 5 bases clipped from V and 4 bases from J, the junction kept 6 bases outside the gene matches. The germline V gene has CDR1 LNHDA and CDR2 SQIVND (reference sequence). CDR3 size: 14 residues. The DNA read from the CDR3 is TGTGCCAGTAGTGCCGGGACTAGCCTGTACGAG. It encodes CASSAGTSLYE. The whole CDR3 protein reads CASSAGTSLYEQYF.